Following are 23 T cell receptor beta chains from one sample sequenced in a study of shared clonotypes between healthy human individuals (TCRdb year 2020). The library was built by means of the immunoSEQ multiplex PCR assay. As stored in TCRdb, this immuneACCESS dataset retains in-frame rearrangements with V and J assigned. A fraction of the clones does not appear; measured against another copy, unresolved V genes explain less than half of the discrepancy, and the remainder lacks a known reason. The sample profile shows about 960,000 clones; 76% of them were found once. Clones ranked in the top ten supply nearly 1.5% of the sample. The sample consisted of memory CD4+ T cells sorted from blood. The intended sense of this specimen's cell subset or site label: CD45RA-negative fraction. These receptors came from a man aged 18 to 29 in good health.

This clone appeared a single time. The chain links TRBV6-1 to TRBJ1-5; D is undetermined. The germline gives CDR1 MNHNS, CDR2 SASEGT. The V end was cut by 4 bases, the J end by 4 bases, with 2 bases between. The CDR3 has 11 residues. The CDR3 region has the DNA TGTGCCAGCAGTGGTAATCAGCCCCAGCATTTT. Translated, it gives CASSGNQPQHF.

The genes are TRBV7-2 and TRBJ2-1, with TRBD2 matching over 7 bases. This CDR3 contains 16 residues. Germline assignment: CDR1 SGHTA and CDR2 FQGNSA. V dropped 5 bases and J dropped 1; count of bases not matched to a gene: 8. CDR3 coding DNA: TGTGCCAGCAGCGGGAGGGCGGGAGATTCCTACAATGAGCAGTTCTTC. It is translated as CASSGRAGDSYNEQFF.

Comments on this clone: Other DNA sequences in the same sample also yield this CDR3. The chain uses TRBV27 and TRBJ1-1, with a possible D match to TRBD1 (5 bases). This CDR3 comprises 12 residues. Germline CDR1 is MNHEY and CDR2 is SMNVEV (reference sequence). V gave up 2 bases and J gave up 4 bases, with 5 bases separating them. This CDR3 is CASSLRGTEAFF. The CDR3 DNA reads as TGTGCCAGCAGTTTAAGGGGCACTGAAGCTTTCTTT.

This clone was seen more than once but under ten times. The chain joins TRBV7-9 to TRBJ1-1; maybe TRBD1 (6 bases). The CDR3 contains 17 residues. V was trimmed by 5 bases and J by 0 bases, leaving 19 bases between them. Germline V CDR1 and CDR2: SEHNR, FQNEAQ (reference sequence). The DNA of the CDR3 is TGTGCCAGCAGCCCAGCCCGACACAGGGCCATGAACACTGAAGCTTTCTTT. Translation: CASSPARHRAMNTEAFF.

A single count supports this clone. The gene calls are TRBV27 and TRBJ1-1; D not certain. V was clipped by 6 bases and J by 9 bases, with 14 bases between them. The CDR3 consists of 12 residues. CDR1 and CDR2 from the germline V gene are MNHEY and SMNVEV (reference sequence). The CDR3 DNA reads as TGTGCCAGCAGGAACGAAGCGGAAAAAGCTTTCTTT. The encoded protein is CASRNEAEKAFF.

A few counts support this clone. A much bigger clone sits one base away, suggesting this may be a read error. This sample also contains other DNA sequences that code for the same CDR3. The genes are TRBV5-4 and TRBJ2-3, with unresolved D. Germline CDR1 and CDR2: SGHNT and YYREEE (reference sequence). The CDR3 covers 11 residues. Trimming stripped 0 bases from V and 4 bases from J, with 0 bases between. The CDR3 nucleotides are TGTGCCAGCAGCTTGGCAGATACGCAGTATTTT. Its translation is CASSLADTQYF. Supplemented by reference TRBV5-4 and TRBJ2-3, the full variable domain reads ETGVTQSPTHLIKTRGQQVTLRCSSQSGHNTVSWYQQALGQGPQFIFQYYREEENGRGNFPPRFSGLQFPNYSSELNVNALELDDSALYLCASSLADTQYFGPGTRLTVL.

In the case of this clone: This specimen includes other DNA sequences encoding the same CDR3. This chain links TRBV19 with TRBJ2-7; D assignment may be TRBD1 or TRBD2 (5 bases each). Germline loops: CDR1 LNHDA, CDR2 SQIVND (reference sequence). The CDR3 covers 12 residues. V was cut by 3 bases and J by 3 bases, with 6 bases left in between. In DNA form, the CDR3 reads TGTGCCAGTAGTATTGGGGGCTACGAGCAGTACTTC. Encoded protein: CASSIGGYEQYF.

This chain joins TRBV5-1 and TRBJ2-2, with 13 bases aligning to TRBD2. V gave up 5 bases and J gave up 3 bases; unmatched junction bases: 10. The CDR3 is made up of 18 amino acids. Germline V gene data show CDR1 as SGHRS and CDR2 as YFSETQ. As DNA, the CDR3 is TGCGCCAGCAGGGAAGGACTAGCGGGAGTAAGAGACACCGGGGAGCTGTTTTTT. This codes for CASREGLAGVRDTGELFF.

The rearrangement links TRBV5-8 to TRBJ1-2; D is unclear. Germline CDR1 is SGHTS and CDR2 is YDEGEE. The ends were cut back, 0 bases at V and 4 bases at J, with 13 bases in the middle. The CDR3 runs to 15 residues. CDR3 loop: CASSLEDDGSYGYTF. DNA of the CDR3: TGTGCCAGCAGCTTGGAAGATGACGGGTCCTATGGCTACACCTTC.

This sequence joins TRBV19 and TRBJ1-2; D remains ambiguous. The CDR3 extends over 13 amino acids. Trimming pared 3 bases from V and 2 bases from J, leaving 7 bases between. The V gene's germline CDR1 is LNHDA and CDR2 SQIVND (reference sequence). The CDR3 here is CASSIAENYGYTF. CDR3 coding DNA: TGTGCCAGTAGTATTGCAGAGAACTATGGCTACACCTTC.

The CDR3 here is CASSGGRGDEQYF. CDR3 nucleotides: TGTGCCAGCAGCGGTGGCAGGGGTGACGAGCAGTACTTC. The V and J genes are TRBV9 and TRBJ2-7, with D tentatively TRBD1 (6 bases). Trimming removed 3 bases at V and 5 bases at J, with 12 bases between. From germline, CDR1 is SGDLS and CDR2 YYNGEE. The CDR3 consists of 13 residues. Filled out from reference TRBV9 and TRBJ2-7, the complete variable domain reads DSGVTQTPKHLITATGQRVTLRCSPRSGDLSVYWYQQSLDQGLQFLIQYYNGEERAKGNILERFSAQQFPDLHSELNLSSLELGDSALYFCASSGGRGDEQYFGPGTRLTVT.

The J gene is TRBJ1-6, the V gene TRBV5-6, with TRBD1 identical over 9 bases. Germline loops: CDR1 SGHDT, CDR2 YYEEEE. V shed 3 bases, J shed 6 bases, and the junction held 1 base outside the gene matches. The CDR3 is made up of 14 amino acids. CDR3 residues: CASSSTGGNSPLHF. Written as DNA, the CDR3 is TGTGCCAGCAGCTCGACAGGGGGTAATTCACCCCTCCACTTT.

The gene calls are TRBV2 and TRBJ1-5, with TRBD1 matching 9 bases. Germline CDR1 is SNHLY and CDR2 is FYNNEI. Losses at the gene ends were 4 bases for V and 4 bases for J; bases not matched to a gene: 11. The CDR3 runs 17 residues. The CDR3 region is CASSAPSGTGWNQPQHF. The CDR3 coding sequence is TGTGCCAGCAGTGCCCCTTCCGGGACAGGGTGGAATCAGCCCCAGCATTTT.

The V gene is TRBV30, the J gene TRBJ2-2; no firm D call. V was shortened by 3 bases and J by 1 base, with 6 bases between the two germline ends. Per germline, CDR1 GTSNPN and CDR2 SVGIG (reference sequence). The CDR3 has 13 amino acids. CDR3 sequence (DNA): TGTGCCTGGAGAGGCAGGAACACCGGGGAGCTGTTTTTT. It is translated as CAWRGRNTGELFF.

The chain recombines TRBV5-4 with TRBJ2-1; 8 bases are a match to TRBD2. Trimming took 1 base from V and 3 from J; bases not matched to a gene: 3. The CDR3 runs 15 residues. Germline values: CDR1 SGHNT, CDR2 YYREEE (reference sequence). The DNA of the CDR3 is TGTGCCAGCAGCTTGTCAAGCGGGGGCTACAATGAGCAGTTCTTC. This sequence encodes CASSLSSGGYNEQFF.

DNA of the CDR3: TGTGCCAGCAGCTTAGAAGGGGCAGGCGTAAGCACCATATATTTT. This sequence encodes CASSLEGAGVSTIYF. The chain has TRBV7-9 and TRBJ1-3; TRBD1 is a possible D gene (5 bases). V lost 1 base, J lost 9 bases, and 16 bases lay in between. The germline gives CDR1 SEHNR, CDR2 FQNEAQ (reference sequence). The CDR3 covers 15 residues.

The CDR3 sequence: CASSFSGVNTGELFF. CDR3 nucleotides: TGCGCCAGCAGTTTTAGCGGGGTAAACACCGGGGAGCTGTTTTTT. The chain recombines TRBV5-1 with TRBJ2-2; 8 nucleotides match TRBD2. The length of the CDR3 is 15 residues. Germline V gene data show CDR1 as SGHRS and CDR2 as YFSETQ. The junction had 5 bases not matched to a gene; V was cut back by 5 bases and J by 2 bases.

A word on this clone: At one end, the junction sequence differs from germline, possibly due to a read error. The chain carries TRBV6-6 and TRBJ2-1, with TRBD2 identical over 7 bases. Germline V gene data show CDR1 as MNHNY and CDR2 as SVGAGI (reference sequence). This CDR3 has 11 residues. CDR3 in amino acids: CASSSILAVIF. The CDR3, as DNA: TGTGCCAGCAGTTCGATCCTAGCGGTTATCTTC.

The V gene is TRBV28, the J gene TRBJ1-6, with 11 bases that match TRBD1. J was trimmed by 0 bases and V by 6 bases; bases with no gene match: 7. The CDR3 loop spans 18 amino acids. Germline V CDR1 and CDR2: MDHEN, SYDVKM. CDR3 protein: CASSLRTGGDSYNSPLHF. CDR3 nucleotide sequence: TGTGCCAGCAGCCTCAGGACAGGGGGCGACTCCTATAATTCACCCCTCCACTTT.

This clone was counted a few times. The rearrangement joins TRBV5-4 to TRBJ2-7; 10 nucleotides align to TRBD2. With V trimmed by 4 bases and J by 6 bases, 16 bases remained unmatched. Germline V gene sequence: CDR1 SGHNT, CDR2 YYREEE (reference sequence). The CDR3 has 17 residues. The CDR3 DNA reads as TGTGCCAGCAGCCCCTGGGGTAGCGGGGGGACTGTACGCGAGCAGTACTTC. Encoded protein: CASSPWGSGGTVREQYF.

The rearrangement joins TRBV7-2 to TRBJ2-1; 10 bases fit TRBD2. The CDR3 runs 15 residues. Germline trimming cut 3 bases from V and 9 bases from J; bases unmatched to any gene: 8. From germline, CDR1 is SGHTA and CDR2 FQGNSA. The DNA of the CDR3 is TGTGCCAGCAGCTTGGCTCCGGGACTAGCGTCTGAGCAGTTCTTC. Translating it yields CASSLAPGLASEQFF. The whole variable domain, remainder taken from reference TRBV7-2 and TRBJ2-1, is GAGVSQSPSNKVTEKGKDVELRCDPISGHTALYWYRQSLGQGLEFLIYFQGNSAPDKSGLPSDRFSAERTGGSVSTLTIQRTQQEDSAVYLCASSLAPGLASEQFFGPGTRLTVL.

This chain links TRBV9 with TRBJ1-5, with a tentative D call TRBD1 (6 bases). The CDR3 spans 16 residues. Germline V gene lookup returns CDR1 SGDLS and CDR2 YYNGEE. The V and J ends lost 0 bases and 0 bases respectively, with 10 bases between them. CDR3: CASSVGSGVSNQPQHF. CDR3 sequence (DNA): TGTGCCAGCAGCGTAGGGTCAGGGGTTAGCAATCAGCCCCAGCATTTT.

The table lists this clone with a count of one. The same CDR3 is also encoded by other DNA sequences in this sample. The V call is TRBV18, the J call TRBJ2-2, with D perhaps TRBD1 (5 bases). Trimming pared 3 bases from V and 6 bases from J, leaving 11 bases between. CDR1 and CDR2 (germline): KGHSH, LQKENI. The CDR3 is 14 residues long. CDR3 residues: CASSPLQGSGELFF. The CDR3 DNA reads as TGTGCCAGCTCACCGCTCCAGGGATCCGGGGAGCTGTTTTTT.